The rows below give T cell receptor beta chains drawn from one sample of a study of blood T cell repertoires in COVID-19. Sequenced by immunoSEQ multiplex PCR; TCRdb stores in-frame clones only, minus some. The sample holds more than 110,000 clones, roughly 90% seen once. The sample taken for sequencing was peripheral blood. Every receptor here comes from a man aged 45-65 years with active or convalescent COVID-19. The CDR3 runs from the conserved cysteine through the conserved F or W. The D gene is left open where the match is weak. Expanded clones are given a class, and other clones once, few, many or no size at all.

clone_size d_call j_call v_call cdr3_nt cdr3_aa
NA TRBD1 TRBJ2-7 TRBV7-6 TGTGCCAGCAGCTGGGGGACAGGGGACTACGAGCAGTACTTC CASSWGTGDYEQYF
NA NA TRBJ2-1 TRBV6-5 TGTGCCAGCCGACTGGTAAGCTCCTACAATGAGCAGTTCTTC CASRLVSSYNEQFF
NA NA TRBJ2-7 TRBV4-1 TGCGCCAGCAGCCAAGATAAGCACTTCTACGAGCAGTACTTC CASSQDKHFYEQYF
NA NA TRBJ1-3 TRBV30 TGTGCCTGGAGTGTAGGGAGTCCTGGAAACACCATATATTTT CAWSVGSPGNTIYF
once NA TRBJ2-7 TRBV6-1 TGTGCCAGCAGTGAACTGACAAACCGGGGGAAGTACTTC CASSELTNRGKYF
NA TRBD1 TRBJ2-3 TRBV30 TGTGCCTGGAGTCCCCCCGGGACAGGGTTCACAGATACGCAGTATTTT CAWSPPGTGFTDTQYF
NA TRBD2 TRBJ2-5 TRBV2 TGTGCCAGCAGTGGGACTAGACAAGAGACCCAGTACTTC CASSGTRQETQYF
NA TRBD1 TRBJ1-2 TRBV11-2 TGTGCCAGCAGCCCGGGACAGGGCTATGGCTACACCTTC CASSPGQGYGYTF
NA NA TRBJ2-1 TRBV28 TGTGCCAGCAGTGCGGACATCCTCGAGCAGTTCTTC CASSADILEQFF
NA TRBD2 TRBJ2-7 TRBV5-1 TGCGCCAGCAGCTCCGGACTAGCGGGAGGGCCCAACGAGCAGTACTTC CASSSGLAGGPNEQYF
NA NA TRBJ2-1 TRBV5-1 TGCGCCAGCAGCTTAAATCCGGGCTACAATGAGCAGTTCTTC CASSLNPGYNEQFF
NA TRBD2 TRBJ2-3 TRBV5-1 TGCGCCAGCAGCGCACCGGGACTAGCGGGGCTCACAGATACGCAGTATTTT CASSAPGLAGLTDTQYF
NA NA TRBJ2-4 TRBV15 TGTGCCACCAGCAGAGTTGCGGGGCAAAACATTCAGTACTTC CATSRVAGQNIQYF
NA TRBD1 TRBJ1-5 TRBV2 TGTGCCAGCAGTGTGGGGGACAGGAGGTATCAGCCCCAGCATTTT CASSVGDRRYQPQHF
NA NA TRBJ1-1 TRBV7-8 TGTGCCAGCAGCCACAGTCCGACAGAGAACACTGAAGCTTTCTTT CASSHSPTENTEAFF
NA TRBD1 TRBJ1-4 TRBV15 TGTGCCACCAGCAGGGACAGGGGGCTTGAAAAACTGTTTTTT CATSRDRGLEKLFF
few NA TRBJ1-4 TRBV6-5 TGTGCCAGCACTTGGGGCCGGACTAATGAAAAACTGTTTTTT CASTWGRTNEKLFF
NA TRBD2 TRBJ2-3 TRBV9 TGTGCCAGCAGCATTAGGGGGGAAGCGGGAGGAAGCACAGATACGCAGTATTTT CASSIRGEAGGSTDTQYF
NA NA TRBJ1-2 TRBV6-2/TRBV6-3 TGTGCCAGCAGTTACCGCAGGGCTGGCTACACCTTC CASSYRRAGYTF
few NA TRBJ1-1 TRBV2 TGTGCCAGCAGTGGTGAGGGCTCGTACACTGAAGCTTTCTTT CASSGEGSYTEAFF
NA TRBD2 TRBJ2-7 TRBV9 TGTGCCAGCAGCATCTCGACTAGCGGAGCATACGAGCAGTACTTC CASSISTSGAYEQYF
NA NA TRBJ2-3 TRBV4-3 TGCGCCAGCAGCCCACGGACGGATGTAGGGACTGGCAGCACAGATACGCAGTATTTT CASSPRTDVGTGSTDTQYF
NA NA TRBJ2-7 TRBV7-2 TGTGCCAGCAGCGACCGGGACACCCAGTCGCCCGAGCAGTACTTC CASSDRDTQSPEQYF
NA NA TRBJ2-3 TRBV24-1 TGTGCCACCAGTGATTTGCCCTCGCAGAGCACAGATACGCAGTATTTT CATSDLPSQSTDTQYF
NA NA TRBJ2-7 TRBV10-3 TGTGCCATCAGTGTCAGTGGCGAGCAGTACTTC CAISVSGEQYF
NA NA TRBJ2-7 TRBV7-9 TGTGCCAGCAGAAGTTCAGGTTCCTACGAGCAGTACTTC CASRSSGSYEQYF
few NA TRBJ2-7 TRBV5-1 TGCGCCAGCAGCTTGGGTCCCGGGACTCTGACCTACGAGCAGTACTTC CASSLGPGTLTYEQYF
few NA TRBJ2-7 TRBV19 TGTGCCAGTAGTGCAACAGGGAAGGACGAGCAGTACTTC CASSATGKDEQYF
NA TRBD2 TRBJ2-3 TRBV5-4 TGTGCCAGCAGCTCGGGACTAGCGGGAGTTGGGACAGATACGCAGTATTTT CASSSGLAGVGTDTQYF
NA TRBD2 TRBJ2-1 TRBV5-4 TGTGCCAGCAGCTTGGTACATGCGGGAGGGGGGAATGAGCAGTTCTTC CASSLVHAGGGNEQFF
NA NA TRBJ2-4 TRBV5-6 TGTGCCAGCAGCTTGTTTGGAGGTGGAAACATTCAGTACTTC CASSLFGGGNIQYF
NA NA TRBJ2-3 TRBV7-9 TGTGCCAGCAGCTTAGGAGACAGGACCGATACGCAGTATTTT CASSLGDRTDTQYF
once TRBD2 TRBJ2-1 TRBV7-6 TGTGCCAGCAGCGGAGCCGTCCTACTAGCGGGCTCCTACAATGAGCAGTTCTTC CASSGAVLLAGSYNEQFF
once TRBD2 TRBJ2-1 TRBV7-3 TGTGCCAGCAGCTCCCCGGTCTTAGCCAGGGAGGGAGTCCACAATGAGCAGTTCTTC CASSSPVLAREGVHNEQFF
NA NA TRBJ2-7 TRBV5-1 TGCGCCAGCAGCTACGGACGAAGGGGTGACTACGAGCAGTACTTC CASSYGRRGDYEQYF
NA NA TRBJ2-1 TRBV9 TGTGCCAGCAGCGTAGCCCGCTTTCCCAGCTCCTACAATGAGCAGTTCTTC CASSVARFPSSYNEQFF
NA NA TRBJ2-5 TRBV19 TGTGCCAGTAGAGACCGGGGGGCTCAAGAGACCCAGTACTTC CASRDRGAQETQYF
once TRBD2 TRBJ2-7 TRBV4-3 TGCGCCAGCAGCCAAGATAGCGGGAGGGAGCAGTACTTC CASSQDSGREQYF
NA NA TRBJ2-3 TRBV13 TGTGCCAGCAGCTTAGGTACTCCTAGCACAGATACGCAGTATTTT CASSLGTPSTDTQYF
NA TRBD1 TRBJ2-2 TRBV11-2 TGTGCCAGCAGGGGGGTCAGGGGGCGCGGCACCGGGGAGCTGTTTTTT CASRGVRGRGTGELFF